This TCR beta chain was captured by sequencing in a study of shared clonotypes between healthy human individuals. Sorted-subset replicate PCR reactions were performed with 150 to 200 ng DNA, corresponding to 25,000 to 35,000 T cell genomes. Sequencing used immunoSEQ multiplex PCR; TCRdb keeps in-frame clones, though not all of them. The sample consists of around 2,000,000 clones, approximately 94% of them appearing once. This CDR3 contains 13 residues. V lost 8 bases, J lost 7 bases, and 6 bases stayed unmatched. Germline V lookup: CDR1 MNHEY, CDR2 SMNVEV (reference sequence). Study-level points and caveats: The generation probabilities recorded for non-shared clonotypes fell below those of clonotypes shared by all four donors. The sharing of approximately 4.6% of naive CD4 clonotypes was seen across several donors.

Terminally differentiated effector memory CD45RA+ cells were excluded by CCR7 positive selection of CD45RO-negative cells. This clone was counted a single time. Its specificity is unknown. The specimen was naive CD8+ T cells sorted from blood. The source of this sequence is a young man in good health. V usage is TRBV27 and J usage is TRBJ2-1; 9 bases agree with TRBD1. For the CDR3, the DNA is TGTGCCAGCCAGGGACAGGGAGGTAATGAGCAGTTCTTC. It translates to CASQGQGGNEQFF.